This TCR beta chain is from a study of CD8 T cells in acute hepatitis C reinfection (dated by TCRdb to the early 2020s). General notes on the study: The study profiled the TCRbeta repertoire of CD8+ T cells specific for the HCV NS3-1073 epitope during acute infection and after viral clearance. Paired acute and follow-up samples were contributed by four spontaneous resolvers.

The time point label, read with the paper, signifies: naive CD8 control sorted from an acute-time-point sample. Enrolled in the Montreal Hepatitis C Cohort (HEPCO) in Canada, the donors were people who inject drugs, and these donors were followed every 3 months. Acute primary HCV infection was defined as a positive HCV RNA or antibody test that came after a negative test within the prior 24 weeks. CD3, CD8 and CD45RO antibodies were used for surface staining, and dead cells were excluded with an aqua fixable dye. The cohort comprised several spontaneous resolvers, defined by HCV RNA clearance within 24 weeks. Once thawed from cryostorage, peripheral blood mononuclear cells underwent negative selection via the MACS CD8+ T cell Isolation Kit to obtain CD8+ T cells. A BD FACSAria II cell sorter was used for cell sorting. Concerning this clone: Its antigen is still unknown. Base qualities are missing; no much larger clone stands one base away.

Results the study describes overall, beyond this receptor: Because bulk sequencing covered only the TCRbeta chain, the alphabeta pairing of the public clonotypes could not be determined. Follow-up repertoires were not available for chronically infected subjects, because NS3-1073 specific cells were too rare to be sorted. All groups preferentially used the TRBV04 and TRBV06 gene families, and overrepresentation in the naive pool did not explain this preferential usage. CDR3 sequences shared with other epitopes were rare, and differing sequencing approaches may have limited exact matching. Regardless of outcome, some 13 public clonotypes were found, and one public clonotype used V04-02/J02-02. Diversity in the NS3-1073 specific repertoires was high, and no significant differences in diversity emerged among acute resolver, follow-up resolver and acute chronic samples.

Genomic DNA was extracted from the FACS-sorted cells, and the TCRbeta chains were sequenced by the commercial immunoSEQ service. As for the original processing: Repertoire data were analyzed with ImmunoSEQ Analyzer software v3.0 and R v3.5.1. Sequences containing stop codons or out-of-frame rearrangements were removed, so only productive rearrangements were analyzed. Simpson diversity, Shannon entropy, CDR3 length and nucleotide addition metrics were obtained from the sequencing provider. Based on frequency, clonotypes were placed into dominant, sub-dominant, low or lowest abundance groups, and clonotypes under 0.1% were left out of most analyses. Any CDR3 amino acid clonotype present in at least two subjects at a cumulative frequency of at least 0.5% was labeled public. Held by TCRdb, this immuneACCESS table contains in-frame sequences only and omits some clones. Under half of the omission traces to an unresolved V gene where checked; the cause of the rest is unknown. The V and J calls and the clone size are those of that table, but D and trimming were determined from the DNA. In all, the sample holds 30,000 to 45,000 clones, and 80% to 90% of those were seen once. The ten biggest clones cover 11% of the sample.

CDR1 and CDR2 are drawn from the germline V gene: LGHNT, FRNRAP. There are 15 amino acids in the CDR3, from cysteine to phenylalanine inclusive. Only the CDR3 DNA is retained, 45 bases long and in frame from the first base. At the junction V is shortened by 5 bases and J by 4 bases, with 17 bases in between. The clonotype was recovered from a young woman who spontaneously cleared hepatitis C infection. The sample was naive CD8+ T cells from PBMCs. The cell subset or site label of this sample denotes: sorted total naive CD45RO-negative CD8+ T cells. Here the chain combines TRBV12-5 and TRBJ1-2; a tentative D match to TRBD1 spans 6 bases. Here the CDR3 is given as CASGQPAGQPYGYTF. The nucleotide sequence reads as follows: TGTGCTAGTGGTCAACCGGCGGGACAACCCTATGGCTACACCTTC.